These 24 T cell receptor beta chains originate from one sample sequenced in a study of blood T cell repertoires in COVID-19. The repertoire was sequenced with immunoSEQ multiplex PCR; TCRdb's copy has only in-frame clones and lacks some. The sample lists approximately 140,000 clones; about nine tenths were seen once. Sequencing was carried out using PBMCs or T cells enriched from blood (not recorded which). The receptors were sampled from a woman aged 40 to 50 who had been exposed to COVID-19.

The chain links TRBV5-4 to TRBJ2-3; no clear D gene. Trimming cost V 9 bases and J 2 bases, with 7 bases left between them. This CDR3 comprises 11 residues. The V gene's germline CDR1 is SGHNT and CDR2 YYREEE (reference sequence). CDR3 region: CATVYTDTQYF. In nucleotides, the CDR3 is TGTGCCACCGTTTACACAGATACGCAGTATTTT. The whole variable domain, remainder taken from reference TRBV5-4 and TRBJ2-3, is ETGVTQSPTHLIKTRGQQVTLRCSSQSGHNTVSWYQQALGQGPQFIFQYYREEENGRGNFPPRFSGLQFPNYSSELNVNALELDDSALYLCATVYTDTQYFGPGTRLTVL.

The chain couples TRBV4-1 to TRBJ1-3; the D is unclear. V was cut by 5 bases and J by 0 bases, with 11 bases left in between. Looked up from germline, CDR1 is MGHRA and CDR2 is YSYEKL. The length of the CDR3 is 15 residues. In DNA form, the CDR3 reads TGCGCCAGCAGCGCGACCGTAGCCTCTGGAAACACCATATATTTT. Its translation: CASSATVASGNTIYF.

The chain employs TRBV5-1 and TRBJ2-7; TRBD2 matches at 11 bases. V dropped 4 bases and J dropped 7; count of bases not matched to a gene: 16. The germline CDR1 and CDR2 sequences are SGHRS and YFSETQ. The CDR3 is 17 residues long. CDR3 sequence (DNA): TGCGCCAGCAGCCCCTTCTCGACTAGCGGGACAGCTGGTGAGCAGTACTTC. This translates into CASSPFSTSGTAGEQYF.

This chain uses TRBV5-1 with TRBJ1-5; TRBD1 agrees at 7 bases. The CDR3 spans 15 residues. Germline V gives CDR1 SGHRS, CDR2 YFSETQ. V was clipped by 1 base and J by 10 bases; unmatched bases: 11. The chain's CDR3 is CASSLSSDRASPQHF. The CDR3 bases are TGCGCCAGCAGCTTGAGTTCCGACAGGGCGAGCCCCCAGCATTTT.

The DNA for the CDR3 is TGTGCCAGCAGTGAAGCAGTTTACACTGAAGCTTTCTTT. Residues: CASSEAVYTEAFF. The J gene is TRBJ1-1, the V gene TRBV25-1; D is uncertain. Trimming stripped 2 bases from V and 3 bases from J, with 7 bases between. Germline V gives CDR1 MGHDK, CDR2 SYGVNS. The CDR3 loop spans 13 amino acids.

V gene TRBV29-1 combines with J gene TRBJ2-7; 7 positions match TRBD2. Germline V gene data show CDR1 as SQVTM and CDR2 as ANQGSEA. Germline trimming cut 6 bases from V and 3 bases from J; bases unmatched to any gene: 17. The CDR3 extends over 16 amino acids. The CDR3 loop is CSVASLGLAVNYEQYF. The CDR3 DNA reads TGCAGCGTCGCCTCTCTGGGGCTAGCGGTTAACTACGAGCAGTACTTC.

V usage is TRBV7-6 and J usage is TRBJ2-7; D possibly corresponds to TRBD2 (6 bases). The V gene lost 5 bases and the J gene lost 5 bases, with 19 bases spanning the gap. This CDR3 has 15 residues. CDR1 and CDR2 from the germline V gene are SGHVS and FNYEAQ. The CDR3 DNA sequence: TGTGCCAGCAGCGCCACATACGGGAGTGGGGACGAGCAGTACTTC. Its translation is CASSATYGSGDEQYF.

The V and J genes are TRBV4-1 and TRBJ2-7, with a tentative D call TRBD1 (5 bases). The CDR3 has 16 residues. Trimming pared 0 bases from V and 4 bases from J, leaving 16 bases between. The V gene's germline CDR1 is MGHRA and CDR2 YSYEKL. The chain's CDR3 is CASSQDRVRVGYEQYF. The CDR3 nucleotides are TGCGCCAGCAGCCAAGATCGAGTCAGGGTCGGGTACGAGCAGTACTTC.

The gene calls are TRBV10-3 and TRBJ1-4; the match to TRBD1 covers 9 bases. V shed 3 bases, J shed 2 bases, and the junction held 10 bases outside the gene matches. The CDR3 covers 18 residues. Germline V gene sequence: CDR1 ENHRY, CDR2 SYGVKD. In DNA, the CDR3 is TGTGCCATCAGTGACTCAGGACAGGGGCGCAGCACTAATGAAAAACTGTTTTTT. The encoded protein is CAISDSGQGRSTNEKLFF.

The chain has TRBV11-3 and TRBJ2-1; TRBD2 matches 8 bases. J was trimmed by 15 bases and V by 1 base; bases with no gene match: 8. The germline gives CDR1 SGHNT, CDR2 YENEEA. The CDR3 runs 13 residues. CDR3 sequence (DNA): TGTGCCAGCAGCTTAGCCCGGGGGGGGGTAATGTTCTTC. Its translation: CASSLARGGVMFF.

The chain joins TRBV27 to TRBJ2-7, with 7 bases aligning to TRBD1. Germline V lookup: CDR1 MNHEY, CDR2 SMNVEV (reference sequence). J lost 2 bases, V lost 5 bases, and 6 bases had no gene match. The CDR3 sequence is 14 residues long. As DNA, the CDR3 is TGTGCCAGCAGTCCAACAGGGGTGCCCTACGAGCAGTACTTC. Protein sequence: CASSPTGVPYEQYF.

In DNA, the CDR3 is TGTGCCAGCAGCTTAGCGCGGAGCGGGCAGAACACCGGGGAGCTGTTTTTT. The encoded protein is CASSLARSGQNTGELFF. The J gene is TRBJ2-2, the V gene TRBV7-9, with D perhaps TRBD2 (6 bases). CDR3 size: 17 residues. Germline-derived CDR1 and CDR2 are SEHNR and FQNEAQ (reference sequence). V shed 0 bases and J shed 1 base, with 12 bases lying between them.

The chain is built from TRBV5-8 and TRBJ1-4; tentatively, D is TRBD1 (6 bases). With 7 bases removed from V and 5 bases from J, the gap between germline ends came to 15 bases. CDR1 and CDR2 from the germline V gene are SGHTS and YDEGEE. There are 14 residues in the CDR3. The DNA for the CDR3 is TGTGCCAGCGGATCGGACAGCCAAAATGAAAAACTGTTTTTT. This translates into CASGSDSQNEKLFF.

The chain employs TRBV28 and TRBJ2-1; 10 positions match TRBD1. The CDR3 totals 16 residues. Losses at the gene ends were 8 bases for V and 5 bases for J; bases not matched to a gene: 12. Germline lookup yields CDR1 MDHEN and CDR2 SYDVKM. CDR3 region: CASLPPGQGWNNEQFF. The CDR3 DNA follows: TGTGCCAGCCTACCTCCGGGACAGGGGTGGAACAATGAGCAGTTCTTC.

The rearrangement uses TRBV6-5 and TRBJ2-7; 7 positions agree with TRBD1. Germline trimming cut 2 bases from V and 2 bases from J; bases unmatched to any gene: 3. Germline CDR1 and CDR2: MNHEY and SVGAGI. CDR3 length: 14 amino acids. For the CDR3, the DNA is TGTGCCAGCAGTTACCCAGACAGGGCCTACGAGCAGTACTTC. Its protein is CASSYPDRAYEQYF.

This sequence joins TRBV14 and TRBJ1-1; 7 positions agree with TRBD1. The J segment lost 4 bases and the V segment lost 4 bases, leaving 9 bases of the junction unmatched. The length of the CDR3 is 15 residues. Germline CDR1 reads SGHDN; CDR2 reads FVKESK. Here the CDR3 reads CASSRTGVRRTEAFF. CDR3 coding DNA: TGTGCCAGCAGCCGGACAGGAGTTAGGCGCACTGAAGCTTTCTTT.

This rearrangement joins TRBV7-9 to TRBJ2-7; no clear D gene. The germline V gene has CDR1 SEHNR and CDR2 FQNEAQ (reference sequence). This CDR3 comprises 13 residues. V lost 5 bases and J 0 bases, leaving 8 bases between the germline ends. CDR3 DNA: TGTGCCAGCAGCCTTTCGGGCTCCTACGAGCAGTACTTC. This sequence encodes CASSLSGSYEQYF.

V is TRBV28 and J is TRBJ1-2; D possibly corresponds to TRBD1 (5 bases). Germline assignment: CDR1 MDHEN and CDR2 SYDVKM. This CDR3 is 14 amino acids long. V shed 2 bases and J shed 7 bases, with 14 bases lying between them. In DNA, the CDR3 is TGTGCCAGCAGTTTAGGAGCAGGGTCGGGTGGCTACACCTTC. It is translated as CASSLGAGSGGYTF.

The V and J genes are TRBV7-2 and TRBJ1-6; TRBD1 aligns across 11 bases. Germline CDR1 SGHTA, CDR2 FQGNSA. This CDR3 has 16 amino acids. The J segment lost 9 bases and the V segment lost 5 bases, leaving 9 bases of the junction unmatched. The DNA for the CDR3 is TGTGCCAGCAGCCCCCCCGGACAGGGGGCTACTTCACCCCTCCACTTT. Amino acids: CASSPPGQGATSPLHF.

The chain carries TRBV3-1 (or the pseudogene TRBV3-2) and TRBJ2-7; TRBD1 is a possible D gene (5 bases). Trimming shortened V by 4 bases and J by 2 bases, and 9 bases separated the two germline ends. Germline CDR1 is LGHDT and CDR2 is YNNKEL (reference sequence). CDR3 size: 13 residues. As DNA, the CDR3 is TGTGCCAGCAGCCCCAGGGTCCCCTACGAGCAGTACTTC. Amino acids: CASSPRVPYEQYF.

This clone is a singleton in its sample. This chain uses TRBV5-6 with TRBJ2-1; 7 bases agree with TRBD1. Germline V gene data show CDR1 as SGHDT and CDR2 as YYEEEE. The CDR3 is 14 amino acids. The trim removed 0 bases at V and 8 bases at J, leaving 5 bases unmatched. The CDR3 nucleotides read TGTGCCAGCAGCTTGGGAAACAGGGGCGATGAGCAGTTCTTC. This translates into CASSLGNRGDEQFF.

CDR3 protein: CASSYGTGGQETQYF. CDR3 bases: TGCGCCAGCAGCTACGGGACAGGGGGACAAGAGACCCAGTACTTC. V and J are TRBV5-1 and TRBJ2-5, with 11 bases identical to TRBD1. From germline, CDR1 is SGHRS and CDR2 YFSETQ. This CDR3 has 15 amino acids. The trim removed 3 bases at V and 2 bases at J, leaving 3 bases unmatched.

The CDR3 is CASSLAENSGANVLTF. CDR3 DNA sequence: TGTGCCAGCAGCTTAGCGGAGAACTCTGGGGCCAACGTCCTGACTTTC. The V and J genes are TRBV7-9 and TRBJ2-6; no definite D call. Looked up from germline, CDR1 is SEHNR and CDR2 is FQNEAQ (reference sequence). The length of the CDR3 is 16 residues. Between the trimmed V and J ends, which lost 0 bases and 0 bases, there was a span of 6 bases.

This clone was counted a single time. V gene TRBV14 combines with J gene TRBJ1-5; D is perhaps TRBD1 (5 bases). CDR1 and CDR2 from the germline V gene are SGHDN and FVKESK. The germline V and J ends were trimmed by 5 bases and 2 bases, with 7 bases remaining between them. CDR3 length: 13 amino acids. The CDR3 sequence: CASSGAGNQPQHF. The CDR3 DNA reads TGTGCCAGCAGCGGGGCTGGCAATCAGCCCCAGCATTTT.